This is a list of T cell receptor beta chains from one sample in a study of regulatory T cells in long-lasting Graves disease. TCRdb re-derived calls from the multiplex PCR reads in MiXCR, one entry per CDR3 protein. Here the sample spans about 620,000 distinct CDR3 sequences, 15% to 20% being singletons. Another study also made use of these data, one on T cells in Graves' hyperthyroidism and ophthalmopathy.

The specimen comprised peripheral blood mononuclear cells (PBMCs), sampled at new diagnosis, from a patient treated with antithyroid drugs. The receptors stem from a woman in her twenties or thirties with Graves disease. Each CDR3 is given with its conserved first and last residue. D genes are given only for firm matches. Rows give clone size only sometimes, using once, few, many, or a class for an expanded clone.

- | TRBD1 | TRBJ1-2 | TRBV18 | TGTGCCAGTTCGACAGGGAGTGATAGCACCTATGGCTACACCTTC | CASSTGSDSTYGYTF
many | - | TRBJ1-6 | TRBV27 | TGTGCCAGCAGTTTAGACGACGGTTCACCCCTCCACTTT | CASSLDDGSPLHF
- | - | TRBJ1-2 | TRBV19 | TGTGCCAGTAGTATACCCCTAGGGAGGGGGGCACATTATGGCTACACCTTC | CASSIPLGRGAHYGYTF
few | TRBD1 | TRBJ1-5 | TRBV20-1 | TGCAGTGCCGTCCGGGACAGGGGTCAGCCCCAGCATTTT | CSAVRDRGQPQHF
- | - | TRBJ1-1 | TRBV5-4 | TGTGCCAGCAGCTTGGCACAGGACACTGAAGCTTTCTTT | CASSLAQDTEAFF
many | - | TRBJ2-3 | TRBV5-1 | TGCGCCAGCAGCCCTACAACGACCATTAAAGATACGCAGTATTTT | CASSPTTTIKDTQYF
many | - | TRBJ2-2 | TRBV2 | TGTGCCAGCAGTGAAAAAGATCGACAGCTGAACACCGGGGAGCTGTTTTTT | CASSEKDRQLNTGELFF
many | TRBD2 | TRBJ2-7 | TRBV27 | TGTGCCAGCAGTTTATCGAGGGCGGGAGGGCACTACGAGCAGTACTTC | CASSLSRAGGHYEQYF
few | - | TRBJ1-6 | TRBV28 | TGTGCCAGCAGCCTAGGGGGGGCAGGGCTGCTTACACCCCTCCACTTT | CASSLGGAGLLTPLHF
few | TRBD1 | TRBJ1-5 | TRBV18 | TGTGCCAGCTCACCAGACAGGGGGGTAGGTCAGCCCCAGCATTTT | CASSPDRGVGQPQHF
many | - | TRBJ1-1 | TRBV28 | TGTGCCAGCAGATTGGGGGGTAGTACTGAAGCTTTCTTT | CASRLGGSTEAFF
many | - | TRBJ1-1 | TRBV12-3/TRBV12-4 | TGTGCCAGCAGTTTTCGCACTGAAGCTTTCTTT | CASSFRTEAFF
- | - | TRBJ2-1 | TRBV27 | TGTGCCAGCAGTCCCGGACTCGTTAATAACAATGAGCAGTTCTTC | CASSPGLVNNNEQFF
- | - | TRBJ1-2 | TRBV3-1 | TGTGCCAGCAGCCATGGACAGAGTGGTACTAACTATGGCTACACCTTC | CASSHGQSGTNYGYTF
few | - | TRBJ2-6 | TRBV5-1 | TGCGCCAGCAGCTTGGGGCAAGGGGGCTCTGGGGCCAACGTCCTGACTTTC | CASSLGQGGSGANVLTF
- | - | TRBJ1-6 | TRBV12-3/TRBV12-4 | TGTGCCAGCAGTTTTACAGGGTCGAGCTCCTATAATTCACCCCTCCACTTT | CASSFTGSSSYNSPLHF
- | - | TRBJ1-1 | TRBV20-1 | TGCAGTGCTAGGCCCGGGGGGTTCGAAGCTTTCTTT | CSARPGGFEAFF
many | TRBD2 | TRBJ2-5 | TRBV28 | TGTGCCAGCAGTCTGGGACTAGCGGTACTCCAAGAGACCCAGTACTTC | CASSLGLAVLQETQYF
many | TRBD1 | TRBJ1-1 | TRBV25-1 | TGTGCCAGCAGTGATCCCGCGACAGGGGTGAACACTGAAGCTTTCTTT | CASSDPATGVNTEAFF
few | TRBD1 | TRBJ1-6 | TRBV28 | TGTGCCAGCAGTCCCCGGGACAGGGTCTACTCACCCCTCCACTTT | CASSPRDRVYSPLHF
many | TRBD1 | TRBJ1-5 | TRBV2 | TGTGCCAGCAGTGGGGACAGGGATCAGCCCCAGCATTTT | CASSGDRDQPQHF
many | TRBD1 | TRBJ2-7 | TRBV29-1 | TGCAGCGTGAGGGACAGGGAAGCCTACGAGCAGTACTTC | CSVRDREAYEQYF
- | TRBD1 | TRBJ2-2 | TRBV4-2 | TGTGCCAGCAGCCGGGGGACAGGGGGCGACACCGGGGAGCTGTTTTTT | CASSRGTGGDTGELFF
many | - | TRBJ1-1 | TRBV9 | TGTGCCAGCAGCGTAAAACTAGATTGGAACACTGAAGCTTTCTTT | CASSVKLDWNTEAFF
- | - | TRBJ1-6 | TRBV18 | TGTGCCAGCTCACGGACACACCAGAATTCACCCCTCCACTTT | CASSRTHQNSPLHF
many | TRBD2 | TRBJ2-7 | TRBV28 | TGTGCCAGCAGTTTGGGACTAGCGGGAGGTGGCTACGAGCAGTACTTC | CASSLGLAGGGYEQYF
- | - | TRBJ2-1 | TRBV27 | TGTGCCAGCAGTTCCCTCCCCAGCTCCTACAATGAGCAGTTCTTC | CASSSLPSSYNEQFF
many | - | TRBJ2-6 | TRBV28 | TGTGCCAGCAGTTTCCTAGGGACCGGGATCTCTGGGGCCAACGTCCTGACTTTC | CASSFLGTGISGANVLTF
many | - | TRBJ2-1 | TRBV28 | TGTGCCAGCAGTTTATTAACCCAGGGTCTTGATGAGCAGTTCTTC | CASSLLTQGLDEQFF
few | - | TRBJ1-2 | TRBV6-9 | TGTGCCAGCAGTTCCTTACCTCACTATGGCTACACCTTC | CASSSLPHYGYTF
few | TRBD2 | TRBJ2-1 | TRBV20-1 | TGCAGTGGAGCGGGAGGGGTGGGTGAGCAGTTCTTC | CSGAGGVGEQFF
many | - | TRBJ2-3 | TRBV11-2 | TGTGCCAGCAGCTTGGCCCACCGTCCCACAGATACGCAGTATTTT | CASSLAHRPTDTQYF
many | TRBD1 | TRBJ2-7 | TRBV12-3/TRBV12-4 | TGTGCCAGCAGTTTCGGGACAGGGACCTACGAGCAGTACTTC | CASSFGTGTYEQYF
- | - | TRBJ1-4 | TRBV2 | TGTGCCAGCAGATACGGGAGAGGCACGACTAATGAAAAACTGTTTTTT | CASRYGRGTTNEKLFF
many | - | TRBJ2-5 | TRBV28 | TGTGCCAGCAGTGGGCCATCAACTACTCCCCGGAGGCAAGAGACCCAGTACTTC | CASSGPSTTPRRQETQYF
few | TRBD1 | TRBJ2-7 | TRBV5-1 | TGCGCCAGCAATTTAGCGACAGGGGCGGGCGAGCAGTACTTC | CASNLATGAGEQYF
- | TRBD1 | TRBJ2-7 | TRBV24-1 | TGTGCCACCAGTGATTTTGACAGGGGGGACGAGCAGTACTTC | CATSDFDRGDEQYF
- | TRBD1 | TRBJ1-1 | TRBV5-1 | TGCGCCAGCAGCTCCTTGACAGGGGGCACTGAAGCTTTCTTT | CASSSLTGGTEAFF
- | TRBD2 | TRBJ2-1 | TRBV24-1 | TGTGCCACCAGTCGGACTAGCGGGAATTATGAGCAGTTCTTC | CATSRTSGNYEQFF
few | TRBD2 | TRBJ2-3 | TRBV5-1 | TGCGCCAGCAGCTACCGGGGGGGTTACACAGATACGCAGTATTTT | CASSYRGGYTDTQYF
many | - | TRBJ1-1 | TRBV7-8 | TGTGCCAGCAGCTCGTCGGGGTTTGGGAACACTGAAGCTTTCTTT | CASSSSGFGNTEAFF
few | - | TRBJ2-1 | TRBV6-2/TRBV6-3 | TGTGCCAGCAGTTCGAGACTGGGAGGCAATGAGCAGTTCTTC | CASSSRLGGNEQFF
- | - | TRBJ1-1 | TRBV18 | TGTGCCAGCTCCACGACCCAGGGCACTGAAGCTTTCTTT | CASSTTQGTEAFF
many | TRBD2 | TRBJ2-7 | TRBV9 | TGTGCCAGCAGCGGGAGCGGGACTAACGAGCAGTACTTC | CASSGSGTNEQYF
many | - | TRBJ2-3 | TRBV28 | TGTGCCAGCAGTTTTGGTAGCGGCCAACGGTCAGACACAGATACGCAGTATTTT | CASSFGSGQRSDTDTQYF
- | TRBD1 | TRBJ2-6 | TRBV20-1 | TGCAGTGCTAGTACAGGGGGCGGAGGGGCCAACGTCCTGACTTTC | CSASTGGGGANVLTF
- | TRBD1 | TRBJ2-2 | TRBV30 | TGTGCCTGGAGTCCCCAGGGGGAACACCCCAACACCGGGGAGCTGTTTTTT | CAWSPQGEHPNTGELFF
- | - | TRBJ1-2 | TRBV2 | TGTGCCAGCAGTGAAGCATCGGTGGGTAACTATGGCTACACCTTC | CASSEASVGNYGYTF
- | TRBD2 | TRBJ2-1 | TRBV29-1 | TGCAGCGTTTCAACACTAGCGCTTTACAATGAGCAGTTCTTC | CSVSTLALYNEQFF
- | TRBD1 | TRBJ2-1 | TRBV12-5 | TGTGCTAGTGGTCCCGGGACAGGACACAATGAGCAGTTCTTC | CASGPGTGHNEQFF
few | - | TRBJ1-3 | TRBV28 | TGTGCCAGCAGTTTACCCAATCTCTCTGGAAACACCATATATTTT | CASSLPNLSGNTIYF